These 10 T cell receptor beta chains were all obtained from the same sample, sequenced in a study of blood T cell repertoires in COVID-19. Here immunoSEQ multiplex PCR was the method, and the copy in TCRdb shows in-frame clones only, minus some. In the table there are 100,000 or so clones, roughly 85% of which are singletons. Material: peripheral blood. The receptors here all came from a man aged 45 to 65 with active COVID-19.

There are a few counts of this clone. V and J are TRBV6-6 and TRBJ1-5; possible D gene TRBD1, 5 bases. V lost 7 bases, J lost 5 bases, and 21 bases lay in between. Germline V CDR1 and CDR2: MNHNY, SVGAGI (reference sequence). This CDR3 comprises 16 residues. This CDR3 reads CASNWEDFGAHQPQHF. The CDR3, as DNA: TGTGCCAGCAATTGGGAGGACTTCGGGGCACATCAGCCCCAGCATTTT.

V usage is TRBV5-4 and J usage is TRBJ2-2, with 15 bases aligning to TRBD2. This CDR3 is built from 19 residues. The ends lost 5 bases at V and 1 base at J; junction bases unmatched: 9. CDR1 is SGHNT and CDR2 is YYREEE in the germline V gene (reference sequence). DNA for the CDR3: TGTGCCAGCAGTTGGGGACTAGCGGGGGGCCCTTGGAACACCGGGGAGCTGTTTTTT. This gives the protein CASSWGLAGGPWNTGELFF.

The CDR3 sequence: CASASTGSQPQHF. The CDR3 region has the DNA TGTGCCAGCGCGTCGACAGGGTCTCAGCCCCAGCATTTT. The chain has TRBV6-5 and TRBJ1-5; 7 nucleotides match TRBD1. The V segment lost 8 bases and the J segment 6 bases; nucleotides outside the gene matches: 7. This CDR3 region has 13 residues. Germline CDR1 reads MNHEY; CDR2 reads SVGAGI.

V usage is TRBV4-1 and J usage is TRBJ1-6, with TRBD1 matching over 11 bases. V dropped 3 bases and J dropped 9; count of bases not matched to a gene: 16. The length of the CDR3 is 19 residues. CDR1 MGHRA and CDR2 YSYEKL come from the germline V gene. The CDR3 here is CASSHSFSSGGQGVSPLHF. The CDR3 bases are TGCGCCAGCAGCCACTCATTCTCTTCGGGGGGACAGGGGGTTTCACCCCTCCACTTT.

The chain is built from TRBV19 and TRBJ2-2; D may be TRBD1 (7 bases). V gave up 5 bases and J gave up 0 bases, with 13 bases separating them. Germline V CDR1 and CDR2: LNHDA, SQIVND (reference sequence). CDR3 size: 16 residues. The CDR3 reads CASSPRGVTNTGELFF. CDR3 bases: TGTGCCAGTAGTCCCAGGGGGGTTACGAACACCGGGGAGCTGTTTTTT.

V and J are TRBV9 and TRBJ2-7; TRBD2 matches at 8 bases. This CDR3 is built from 17 residues. The germline V gene has CDR1 SGDLS and CDR2 YYNGEE. V was pared by 0 bases and J by 2 bases, with 10 bases of the junction left unmatched. DNA for the CDR3: TGTGCCAGCAGCGTAGGGTCGGGGGGGAGAGTGACCTACGAGCAGTACTTC. Its translation is CASSVGSGGRVTYEQYF. Drawing the rest from reference TRBV9 and TRBJ2-7, the complete variable domain is DSGVTQTPKHLITATGQRVTLRCSPRSGDLSVYWYQQSLDQGLQFLIQYYNGEERAKGNILERFSAQQFPDLHSELNLSSLELGDSALYFCASSVGSGGRVTYEQYFGPGTRLTVT.

This chain links TRBV18 with TRBJ2-2; 11 bases fit TRBD2. The CDR3 runs 18 residues. Per the germline V gene, CDR1 is KGHSH and CDR2 is LQKENI. The trim removed 3 bases at V and 3 bases at J, leaving 9 bases unmatched. CDR3 region: CASSPTGSGGAYTGELFF. The CDR3 bases are TGTGCCAGCTCACCGACTGGTAGCGGGGGGGCCTACACCGGGGAGCTGTTTTTT.

This clone has just a few counts. Because it lacks the conserved phenylalanine or tryptophan at the end, this CDR3 is likely a read error. The limits of the CDR3 on the DNA are not certain, so only TCRdb's listed CDR3 is given. The CDR3 here is CASSSAGGDLFA. The V and J genes are TRBV27 and TRBJ2-3; the table's TRBD2 call for D was not verified on the DNA. Germline V CDR1 and CDR2: MNHEY, SMNVEV (reference sequence). The CDR3 numbers 12 amino acids, ends counted.

The chain carries TRBV7-2 and TRBJ2-3; D uncertain. Trimming stripped 4 bases from V and 6 bases from J, with 5 bases between. CDR3 length: 11 residues. Germline loops: CDR1 SGHTA, CDR2 FQGNSA. CDR3 loop: CASSYYDTQYF. CDR3 DNA: TGTGCCAGCAGCTACTACGATACGCAGTATTTT.

For this clone: A read error may account for a junction end that differs from germline. The chain combines TRBV4-1 with TRBJ1-4, with unresolved D. Germline CDR1 MGHRA, CDR2 YSYEKL. This CDR3 spans 12 amino acids. CDR3 nucleotide sequence: TGCGCCAGCAGCCATCCTAAAGAAAAACTGTTTTTT. Its translation is CASSHPKEKLFF.